This T cell receptor (beta chain) was identified in a study of blood T cell repertoires in COVID-19. The V end was cut by 7 bases, the J end by 1 base, with 16 bases between. Looked up from germline, CDR1 is SQVTM and CDR2 is ANQGSEA. The CDR3 loop spans 14 amino acids. Data came from immunoSEQ multiplex PCR; TCRdb stores just in-frame clones and leaves some out. The table has approximately 240,000 clones, about 85% seen once. This TCR was recovered from a woman aged 55-75 years who had recovered from COVID-19. Sequencing was performed on peripheral blood. The chain has TRBV29-1 and TRBJ2-5; TRBD1 might be the D (6 bases). CDR3 nucleotide sequence: TGCAGCGCTGCTCGACAGGAACTCCAAGAGACCCAGTACTTC. Protein product: CSAARQELQETQYF.